The clone carrying this T cell receptor beta chain was picked up many times. Germline CDR1 and CDR2: MDHEN and SYDVKM. The J segment lost 4 bases and the V segment lost 4 bases, leaving 9 bases of the junction unmatched. The CDR3 consists of 15 residues. The source of the sample is a study of T cells in Graves' hyperthyroidism and ophthalmopathy. RNA transcripts yielded amplified TCR beta CDR3 regions. The TCR CDR3 was amplified in a first-round RT-PCR using the HTBI primer set. TCRdb re-analysed the multiplex PCR reads in MiXCR, keeping a single row per CDR3 protein. The table includes roughly 500,000 distinct CDR3 sequences, around 22% detected once.

V gene TRBV28 combines with J gene TRBJ2-7; 8 bases line up with TRBD1. The sample taken for sequencing was blood. The receptor was derived from a woman aged 30 to 39 with Graves' ophthalmopathy. The CDR3 bases are TGTGCCAGCAGTTCACCCGGACAGGGAGAGTACGAGCAGTACTTC. Its translation is CASSSPGQGEYEQYF.